These 17 T cell receptor beta chains came from one sample sequenced in a study of beta chain features in type 1 diabetes. Sequenced material consisted of expressed TCRB transcripts (all of the isolated RNA was reverse transcribed). Clones were read by immunoSEQ multiplex PCR, and TCRdb kept only the in-frame ones, dropping some. This sample yields around 150,000 clones, of which approximately 10% are seen a single time; around 0.5% belongs to the top ten. Study conclusions and caveats: Shortening that was moderate but significant affected the TCRB CDR3s of Type 1 diabetes patients in all four CD4+ subsets.

Antigens of these TCRs are unknown. Input material: central memory CD4+ T cells from blood. The receptors originated from a man aged 30-40 years with type 1 diabetes.

The chain employs TRBV19 and TRBJ2-1; 8 nucleotides line up with TRBD2. The trim removed 3 bases at V and 7 bases at J, leaving 8 bases unmatched. The germline V gene has CDR1 LNHDA and CDR2 SQIVND (reference sequence). The CDR3 covers 15 residues. This chain's CDR3 is CASSMVGASGNEQFF. The CDR3, as DNA: TGTGCCAGTAGTATGGTTGGAGCTAGCGGGAATGAGCAGTTCTTC.

This chain links TRBV23-1 with TRBJ2-4, with D possibly TRBD2 on 5 matching bases. TRBV23-1 is noted as an ORF with a role that remains uncertain. V lost 2 bases to trimming and J lost 3 bases, with 17 bases between them. The CDR3 runs 17 residues. CDR3 in DNA: TGCGCCAGCAGTCAACGAAGGTCGGACGGGGACAAAAACATTCAGTACTTC. It yields the protein CASSQRRSDGDKNIQYF.

This clone was counted between two and nine times. The V and J genes are TRBV4-3 and TRBJ2-1; 11 positions match TRBD2. The CDR3 length is 15 residues. J lost 5 bases, V lost 6 bases, and 6 bases had no gene match. The germline V gene has CDR1 LGHNA and CDR2 YSLEER. CDR3 sequence reads: CASRLAGGPDNEQFF. CDR3 in DNA: TGCGCCAGCAGGCTAGCGGGAGGTCCGGACAATGAGCAGTTCTTC.

This clone was detected a few times. The rearrangement joins TRBV29-1 to TRBJ2-2; 7 bases are shared with TRBD2. Germline V gives CDR1 SQVTM, CDR2 ANQGSEA. The CDR3 loop spans 13 amino acids. V lost 3 bases to trimming and J lost 6 bases; unmatched junction nucleotides: 4. For the CDR3, the DNA is TGCAGCGTTGACGCGGGAGCACCCGGGGAGCTGTTTTTT. Translated, it gives CSVDAGAPGELFF.

This clone showed up just a few times. CDR3 amino acids: CASSLGGVNIQYF. In nucleotides, the CDR3 is TGTGCCAGCAGCTTAGGCGGGGTGAACATTCAGTACTTC. The J gene is TRBJ2-4, the V gene TRBV7-2; possible D gene TRBD2, 6 bases. In germline, CDR1 is SGHTA, CDR2 FQGNSA. Trimming pared 1 base from V and 7 bases from J, leaving 8 bases between. The CDR3 is 13 amino acids.

This chain uses TRBV5-4 with TRBJ2-2; maybe TRBD1 (6 bases). The CDR3 contains 15 residues. CDR1 and CDR2 (germline): SGHNT, YYREEE (reference sequence). V was shortened by 5 bases and J by 6 bases, with 17 bases between the two germline ends. CDR3 bases: TGTGCCAGCAGTTCAGGGGACGGCTTGGCCGGGGAGCTGTTTTTT. It yields the protein CASSSGDGLAGELFF.

This clone has a handful of counts. J is TRBJ1-1 and V is TRBV2; unclear D gene. The CDR3 sequence is 14 residues long. Trimming cost V 5 bases and J 1 base, with 11 bases left between them. CDR1 and CDR2 (germline): SNHLY, FYNNEI. CDR3 loop: CASSQDFSNTEAFF. Here the CDR3 DNA reads TGTGCCAGCAGTCAGGACTTTTCGAACACTGAAGCTTTCTTT.

The chain uses TRBV6-1 and TRBJ2-7; D might be TRBD1 (5 bases). Germline V gene sequence: CDR1 MNHNS, CDR2 SASEGT. V shed 11 bases and J shed 6 bases, with 23 bases lying between them. The CDR3 sequence is 14 residues long. CDR3 loop: CASAVGQGGREQYF. The CDR3 DNA follows: TGTGCCTCCGCGGTGGGGCAGGGTGGTCGCGAGCAGTACTTC.

The sample holds a few counts of this clone. J is TRBJ1-2 and V is TRBV30, with 8 bases lining up with TRBD1. The V gene's germline CDR1 is GTSNPN and CDR2 SVGIG (reference sequence). The CDR3 is 12 amino acids. V gave up 5 bases and J gave up 6 bases; unmatched junction bases: 5. The CDR3 loop reads CAWDRGWDGYTF. The CDR3 DNA reads TGTGCCTGGGACAGGGGCTGGGATGGCTACACCTTC.

The chain uses TRBV11-2 and TRBJ1-1; 10 bases match TRBD1. Germline-derived CDR1 and CDR2 are SGHAT and FQNNGV. Unmatched junction bases numbered 6, after V lost 4 bases and J lost 1 base. The CDR3 has 16 residues. The CDR3 DNA is TGTGCCAGCAGCTCAGGGGACAGGGGAGAGAACACTGAAGCTTTCTTT. It codes for CASSSGDRGENTEAFF. The full variable domain, in which reference TRBV11-2 and TRBJ1-1 provide the parts outside the CDR3, is EAGVAQSPRYKIIEKRQSVAFWCNPISGHATLYWYQQILGQGPKLLIQFQNNGVVDDSQLPKDRFSAERLKGVDSTLKIQPAKLEDSAVYLCASSSGDRGENTEAFFGQGTRLTVV.

This clone has more than one count but fewer than ten. Other DNA sequences within the sample encode an identical CDR3. The chain joins TRBV4-3 to TRBJ1-2; D is unresolved. Trimming pared 1 base from V and 4 bases from J, leaving 7 bases between. This CDR3 is 13 amino acids long. The germline V gene has CDR1 LGHNA and CDR2 YSLEER. CDR3 sequence: CASSQASGYGYTF. The DNA of the CDR3 is TGCGCCAGCAGCCAAGCGTCGGGCTATGGCTACACCTTC.

CDR3 bases: TGTGCCAGCAGCCTGTCGGGAGATACGCAGTATTTT. Translation gives CASSLSGDTQYF. The chain is built from TRBV7-9 and TRBJ2-3; D call uncertain. With 5 bases removed from V and 5 bases from J, the gap between germline ends came to 8 bases. Per germline, CDR1 SEHNR and CDR2 FQNEAQ (reference sequence). The CDR3 contains 12 residues.

The chain recombines TRBV30 with TRBJ2-3, with TRBD1 matching over 9 bases. This CDR3 comprises 14 residues. CDR1 and CDR2 (germline): GTSNPN, SVGIG (reference sequence). Trimming cost V 5 bases and J 6 bases; bases outside gene matches: 9. DNA of the CDR3: TGTGCCTGGGATCAACAGGGGGCTTCGGATACGCAGTATTTT. Residues: CAWDQQGASDTQYF.

This chain links TRBV4-1 with TRBJ2-3; 11 bases match TRBD2. This CDR3 has 16 residues. V lost 1 base, J lost 4 bases, and 4 bases stayed unmatched. Germline assignment: CDR1 MGHRA and CDR2 YSYEKL. The CDR3 sequence: CASSQGALAGADTQYF. The CDR3 nucleotides are TGCGCCAGCAGCCAAGGAGCACTAGCGGGAGCAGATACGCAGTATTTT.

There are a few counts of this clone. The chain links TRBV4-2 to TRBJ2-7, with TRBD2 identical over 11 bases. Germline trimming cut 0 bases from V and 1 base from J; bases unmatched to any gene: 5. CDR3 length: 17 residues. Germline V gene lookup returns CDR1 LGHNA and CDR2 YNFKEQ. The CDR3 DNA follows: TGTGCCAGCAGCCAAGATCCCACTAGCGGGAGTTCCTACGAGCAGTACTTC. Translating it yields CASSQDPTSGSSYEQYF.

V gene TRBV2 combines with J gene TRBJ2-3; maybe TRBD2 (6 bases). Trimming left V 7 bases short and J 0 bases short, with 11 bases between. Germline CDR1 SNHLY, CDR2 FYNNEI. The CDR3 loop spans 14 amino acids. CDR3 DNA: TGTGCCAGCAAGAGCGGGCCTAGCACAGATACGCAGTATTTT. Translation gives CASKSGPSTDTQYF.

This rearrangement joins TRBV5-1 to TRBJ1-4; 9 bases agree with TRBD1. V shed 7 bases and J 8 bases; nucleotides not matched to a gene: 9. CDR1 and CDR2 from the germline V gene are SGHRS and YFSETQ. The CDR3 is 14 residues long. CDR3 residues: CASGRTGESEKLFF. The CDR3 DNA reads TGCGCCAGCGGGAGGACAGGGGAGTCGGAAAAACTGTTTTTT.